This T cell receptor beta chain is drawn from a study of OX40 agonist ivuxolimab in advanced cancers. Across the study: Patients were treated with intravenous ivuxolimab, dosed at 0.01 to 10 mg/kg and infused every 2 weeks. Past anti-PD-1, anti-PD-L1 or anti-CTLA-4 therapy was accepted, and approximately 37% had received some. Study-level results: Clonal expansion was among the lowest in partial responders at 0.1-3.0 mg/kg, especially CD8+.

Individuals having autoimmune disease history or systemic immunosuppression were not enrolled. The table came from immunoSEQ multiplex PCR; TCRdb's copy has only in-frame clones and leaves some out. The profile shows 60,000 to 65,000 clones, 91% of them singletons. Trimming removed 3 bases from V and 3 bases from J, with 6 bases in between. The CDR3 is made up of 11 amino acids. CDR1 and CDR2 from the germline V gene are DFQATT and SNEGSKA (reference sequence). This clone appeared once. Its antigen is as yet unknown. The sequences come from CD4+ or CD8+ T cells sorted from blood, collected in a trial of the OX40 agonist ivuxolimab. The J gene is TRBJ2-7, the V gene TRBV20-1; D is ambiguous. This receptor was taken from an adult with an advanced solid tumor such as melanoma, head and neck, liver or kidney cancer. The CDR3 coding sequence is TGCAGTGCTAGCGACAACTACGAGCAGTACTTC. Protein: CSASDNYEQYF.